These T cell receptor beta chains were read from a single sample in a study of post-analysis software for immune sequencing data. One entry per CDR3 protein results from TCRdb running MiXCR on the PCR reads. This repertoire shows hundreds of thousands of distinct CDR3 sequences, about 27% found once; its top ten account for 0.55% to 0.65%. Sequenced: blood. The receptors were sampled from a girl between 10 and 17 years old with multiple sclerosis. CDR3s include the opening cysteine and the closing phenylalanine or tryptophan. Fields, in order: D gene, V gene, clone size, J gene, CDR3 DNA, CDR3 protein. D genes are given only for firm matches. A clone size is listed for some rows: how often the clone was seen (once, few, many), or a class if it is expanded.

TRBD2	TRBV28	-	TRBJ2-3	TGTGCCAGCAGTTCCACGAGACTAGCGGCCTTCACAGATACGCAGTATTTT	CASSSTRLAAFTDTQYF
-	TRBV6-2/TRBV6-3	-	TRBJ1-1	TGTGCCAGCAGTTACGGGGGTAGCAGGACTGAAGCTTTCTTT	CASSYGGSRTEAFF
-	TRBV20-1	few	TRBJ2-3	TGCAGAGCCCACCCCTGGGGTGGAGATACGCAGTATTTT	CRAHPWGGDTQYF
TRBD1	TRBV15	few	TRBJ1-5	TGTGCCACCAGCAGAGATCAGGGGGTACACCAGCCCCAGCATTTT	CATSRDQGVHQPQHF
-	TRBV18	-	TRBJ1-6	TGTGCCAGCTCGTCTGACCCCGGGAGCTCCTATAATTCACCCCTCCACTTT	CASSSDPGSSYNSPLHF
-	TRBV6-6	-	TRBJ1-5	TGTGCCAGCAGAACTCTGCGGTCCCAGCATTTT	CASRTLRSQHF
-	TRBV3-1	-	TRBJ2-7	TGTGCCAGCAACCCGTCACAGTTCGAGCAGTACTTC	CASNPSQFEQYF
-	TRBV10-3	-	TRBJ2-2	TGTGCCATCAGGTTTGAATTGAACACCGGGGAGCTGTTTTTT	CAIRFELNTGELFF
TRBD2	TRBV20-1	-	TRBJ2-3	TGCAGTGCCGCAGCTACTAGCGGGGGGGGCACAGATACGCAGTATTTT	CSAAATSGGGTDTQYF
TRBD1	TRBV6-1	-	TRBJ1-6	TGTGCCAGCCAGACGAACAGGGGGCTGGGGTCACCCCTCCACTTT	CASQTNRGLGSPLHF
-	TRBV6-6	-	TRBJ2-3	TGTGCCAGCAGTCCGCGGGCCAACACAGATACGCAGTATTTT	CASSPRANTDTQYF
TRBD2	TRBV20-1	-	TRBJ2-3	TGCAGTGCTGCCGTAGCGGGGGGGTCCACAGATACGCAGTATTTT	CSAAVAGGSTDTQYF
TRBD2	TRBV3-1	-	TRBJ2-1	TGTGCCAGCAGCCCCCACCGGGGGGGCGCCGACAATGAGCAGTTCTTC	CASSPHRGGADNEQFF
TRBD1	TRBV5-1	-	TRBJ2-1	TGCGCCAGCAGCAGGACAGGGGCCTTGCTGAATGAGCAGTTCTTC	CASSRTGALLNEQFF
TRBD2	TRBV20-1	few	TRBJ2-7	TGCAGTGAGAAGCGGGAGATCTCGGTAGAGCAGTACTTC	CSEKREISVEQYF
-	TRBV7-6	-	TRBJ2-1	TGTGCCAGCAGCCGACGGGCGGGACCCCCCCTATACAATGAGCAGTTCTTC	CASSRRAGPPLYNEQFF
-	TRBV29-1	-	TRBJ2-5	TGCAGCGTTGAAGGCCGAATCACAGGGAAAATCCGCCAAGAGACCCAGTACTTC	CSVEGRITGKIRQETQYF
-	TRBV29-1	many	TRBJ2-5	TGCAGCGTTGTCACGACAGCTAACCAAGAGACCCAGTACTTC	CSVVTTANQETQYF
-	TRBV4-3	-	TRBJ1-1	TGCGCCAGCAGCCAAGGCATGTTGAACACTGAAGCTTTCTTT	CASSQGMLNTEAFF
-	TRBV12-3/TRBV12-4	-	TRBJ1-5	TGTGCCAGCAGTTTTTCGACACGCAATCAGCCCCAGCATTTT	CASSFSTRNQPQHF
-	TRBV5-1	-	TRBJ1-4	TGCGCCAGCAGCTTGGCCGTCAAGGACAGTGCTGAAAAACTGTTTTTT	CASSLAVKDSAEKLFF